This T cell receptor (beta chain) was recovered during a study of cytomegalovirus exposure and HLA in healthy donors. The study, taken as a whole, reports: A few chains linked to CMV were shown in vitro to be specific for CMV antigens. Listed as cytomegalovirus-associated were approximately 160 TCR beta chains. While the bulk of TCR sequences proved rare, some public TCRs turned up in many donors.

Worth noting for this clone: Its antigen is still unknown.

The CDR3 length is 17 residues. The V segment lost 0 bases and the J segment 6 bases; nucleotides outside the gene matches: 10. Germline V lookup: CDR1 MNHEY, CDR2 SMNVEV (reference sequence). Clones were sequenced by immunoSEQ multiplex PCR, and TCRdb holds only the in-frame ones, with some missing. The sample gives about 140,000 clones, about 86% of which show up once; just under 3% is in the top ten. This receptor was obtained from a man aged 18 to 29 in good health and CMV-seronegative. The chain has TRBV27 and TRBJ2-2; 7 positions match TRBD2. The sample consisted of PBMCs. The CDR3 DNA reads as TGTGCCAGCAGTTTATCTGGGGACTATAGTCTTTCCGGGGAGCTGTTTTTT. Its translation is CASSLSGDYSLSGELFF.